This T cell receptor beta chain was profiled in a study of T cell clonotyping in hematopoietic cell transplantation. Assay: immunoSEQ multiplex PCR; the TCRdb copy retains only in-frame clones and omits some. The table lists approximately 20,000 clones, roughly 80% of them singletons. As to this clone: Its antigen remains unknown.

Overall study results and limits: Few recipient clonotypes overlapped donors; over 95% were de novo at given depth. Higher Inverse Simpson Index values in graft donor and pretransplant recipient predicted broader posttransplant TCR diversity.

The germline V gene encodes CDR1 SGHTA and CDR2 FQGNSA. The CDR3 sequence is 12 residues long. Trimming cost V 5 bases and J 0 bases, with 4 bases left between them. Sequencing was performed on peripheral blood mononuclear cells. The receptor was derived from a man aged 55 to 69 in good health. Some clones in this sample may be carry-over from other donors' samples. The chain couples TRBV7-2 to TRBJ1-1; D remains ambiguous. The CDR3 is CASSRMNTEAFF. In DNA, the CDR3 is TGTGCCAGCAGCAGAATGAACACTGAAGCTTTCTTT. Looking up the rest from reference TRBV7-2 and TRBJ1-1 gives the full variable domain: GAGVSQSPSNKVTEKGKDVELRCDPISGHTALYWYRQSLGQGLEFLIYFQGNSAPDKSGLPSDRFSAERTGGSVSTLTIQRTQQEDSAVYLCASSRMNTEAFFGQGTRLTVV.